The sequence of this TCR beta chain was determined in a study of early T cells in non-severe SARS-CoV-2 infection. About the study: The study sequenced bulk RNA from unsorted whole blood, with chains unpaired.

Study-wide findings and caveats: Anti-spike CD8 specificities were favored by VDJdb matching, whose results missed private and CD4 specificities.

Individual cDNA molecules received unique molecular identifiers. Using its own MiXCR run on the 5' RACE reads, TCRdb lists one record per CDR3 protein. The sample yields more than 60,000 distinct CDR3 sequences, about 9% seen once. Notes on this clonotype: The antigen remains unidentified.

This CDR3 has 16 amino acids. The germline V gene has CDR1 SNHLY and CDR2 FYNNEI. J was trimmed by 7 bases and V by 1 base; bases with no gene match: 5. The TCR sequence derives from an adult who was a healthcare worker with PCR-confirmed SARS-CoV-2 infection or an uninfected control (not recorded which). Sequences were obtained from whole blood. This chain uses TRBV2 with TRBJ2-2; 11 bases fit TRBD2. The CDR3 region is CASSEGLAGGHGELFF. CDR3 DNA sequence: TGTGCCAGCAGTGAAGGCCTAGCGGGAGGACACGGGGAGCTGTTTTTT.